Below are 3 T cell receptor beta chains sequenced from a single sample in a study of blood T cell repertoires in COVID-19. Some clones are missing from TCRdb's copy, which holds only in-frame ones; the method was immunoSEQ multiplex PCR. Of about 260,000 clones listed, 88% are singletons. Sequencing was done on a sample of peripheral blood. These receptors came from a human donor in a cohort sampled during active COVID-19.

The genes are TRBV12-3 or TRBV12-4 and TRBJ1-6, with 7 bases that match TRBD1. V was pared by 4 bases and J by 9 bases, with 3 bases of the junction left unmatched. The CDR3 runs 13 residues. CDR3 coding DNA: TGTGCCAGCAGTTCGAGGGGGCTTTCACCCCTCCACTTT. This sequence encodes CASSSRGLSPLHF.

The chain has TRBV5-1 and TRBJ2-7; 12 bases map to TRBD2. V lost 5 bases, J lost 12 bases, and 6 bases stayed unmatched. Germline CDR1 and CDR2: SGHRS and YFSETQ. The CDR3 runs to 12 residues. CDR3 amino acids: CASRTSGSSPYF. For the CDR3, the DNA is TGCGCCAGCAGGACTAGCGGGAGCTCACCGTACTTC.

The V and J genes are TRBV3-1 (or the pseudogene TRBV3-2) and TRBJ2-7; 12 bases are shared with TRBD2. Germline V gene data show CDR1 as LGHDT and CDR2 as YNNKEL (reference sequence). The CDR3 is 16 residues long. Trimming cost V 0 bases and J 7 bases; bases outside gene matches: 7. DNA of the CDR3: TGTGCCAGCAGCCAAGATACGACTAGCGGGAGCCGGGAGCAGTACTTC. Translating it yields CASSQDTTSGSREQYF.